This entry describes one T cell receptor beta chain. These data originate in a study of monozygotic twins with inflammatory bowel disease. TCRdb reworked the 5' RACE reads into one entry per CDR3 protein, no DNA. The table counts some 450,000 distinct CDR3 sequences; about 2.3% lies in the top ten. This clonotype was sampled from a human donor with ulcerative colitis or Crohn's disease, or a healthy co-twin of an affected twin (not recorded which). The sample consisted of blood.

CDR3 in amino acids: CVSRPASGRRETQYF. The rearrangement joins TRBV7-2 to TRBJ2-5; no DNA is available, so the TRBD2 call from TCRdb remains unchecked. CDR3 length: 15 residues. CDR1 is SGHTA and CDR2 is FQGNSA in the germline V gene. Combining the CDR3 with reference TRBV7-2 and TRBJ2-5 gives the whole variable domain GAGVSQSPSNKVTEKGKDVELRCDPISGHTALYWYRQSLGQGLEFLIYFQGNSAPDKSGLPSDRFSAERTGGSVSTLTIQRTQQEDSAVYLCVSRPASGRRETQYFGPGTRLLVL.